The 17 T cell receptor beta chains presented below share a single source sample, sequenced in a study of T-cell reconstitution after alpha-beta-depleted transplantation in children. For TCRbeta, the library was prepared with unique molecular identifiers. One entry per CDR3 protein results from TCRdb running MiXCR on the PCR reads. The sample lists 600,000 or so distinct CDR3 sequences; approximately 22% were seen once. The sample in question was PBMCs, mostly from graft donor cells, obtained 360 days after TCRalphabeta/CD19-depleted stem cell transplant. These TCRs come from a boy less than two years old who had a stem cell transplant for acute myeloid leukemia, so the T cells may come from the graft donor.

This clonotype has just one count. This sequence joins TRBV21-1 and TRBJ2-7; no check of the table's D call, TRBD2, against the DNA was made. TRBV21-1 is annotated as a pseudogene. The CDR3 covers 14 residues. The CDR3 loop reads CASSTCGKSYEQYV. As DNA, the CDR3 is TGTGCCAGCAGCACCTGCGGGAAGTCCTACGAGCAGTACGTC.

The chain couples TRBV4-3 to TRBJ1-1; 9 bases match TRBD1. The CDR3 covers 16 residues. In germline, CDR1 is LGHNA, CDR2 YSLEER. V dropped 0 bases and J dropped 4; count of bases not matched to a gene: 6. CDR3 nucleotide sequence: TGCGCCAGCAGCCAAGATCGGACAGGGGTGGCCACTGAAGCTTTCTTT. Translated: CASSQDRTGVATEAFF.

This clonotype was detected only a few times. The rearrangement joins TRBV4-2 to TRBJ2-7, with 10 bases aligning to TRBD2. The CDR3 has 15 residues. V trimming: 2 bases; J trimming: 4 bases; junction bases outside the gene matches: 5. CDR1 and CDR2 (germline): LGHNA, YNFKEQ. As DNA, the CDR3 is TGTGCCAGCAGCCAAACGGCTAGCGGGGGATACGAGCAGTACGTC. Its protein is CASSQTASGGYEQYV.

The rearrangement links TRBV29-1 to TRBJ2-1; TRBD2 aligns across 13 bases. V gave up 6 bases and J gave up 3 bases; unmatched junction bases: 8. The CDR3 sequence is 16 residues long. Germline V gene sequence: CDR1 SQVTM, CDR2 ANQGSEA. In DNA, the CDR3 is TGCAGCGTACCCACTAGCGGGGGGGGTTTCTACAATGAGCAGTTCTTC. Translation gives CSVPTSGGGFYNEQFF.

This clonotype has ten or more counts. The V call is TRBV6-5, the J call TRBJ2-2; 8 nucleotides align to TRBD1. The CDR3 totals 15 residues. Trimming cost V 4 bases and J 7 bases; bases outside gene matches: 8. The germline gives CDR1 MNHEY, CDR2 SVGAGI. The CDR3 protein is CASSFQGAPYGELFF. In DNA, the CDR3 is TGTGCCAGCAGTTTTCAGGGGGCGCCATACGGGGAGCTGTTTTTT.

This clonotype was picked up many times. The V and J genes are TRBV20-1 and TRBJ1-2, with TRBD1 matching over 11 bases. Unmatched junction bases numbered 11, after V lost 4 bases and J lost 7 bases. CDR1 and CDR2 from the germline V gene are DFQATT and SNEGSKA (reference sequence). The CDR3 covers 15 residues. This CDR3 is CSATRSGQGAFGYTF. CDR3 nucleotides: TGCAGTGCTACCCGCTCCGGACAGGGGGCGTTTGGCTACACCTTC.

V is TRBV19 and J is TRBJ2-3; 7 bases agree with TRBD2. Looked up from germline, CDR1 is LNHDA and CDR2 is SQIVND (reference sequence). Trimming took 4 bases from V and 4 from J; bases not matched to a gene: 8. This CDR3 comprises 15 residues. The CDR3 sequence: CASSKLQGGSDTQYF. The CDR3 DNA sequence: TGTGCCAGTAGTAAGCTTCAGGGAGGGTCAGATACGCAGTATTTT.

This clonotype has more than one count but fewer than ten. The V and J genes are TRBV20-1 and TRBJ1-6; 9 bases are shared with TRBD1. J was trimmed by 7 bases and V by 0 bases; bases with no gene match: 4. Germline lookup yields CDR1 DFQATT and CDR2 SNEGSKA (reference sequence). The CDR3 sequence is 15 residues long. The DNA for the CDR3 is TGCAGTGCTAGAGATCTCGGACAGGGGAATTCACCCCTCCACTTT. This sequence encodes CSARDLGQGNSPLHF.

This chain joins TRBV12-3 or TRBV12-4 and TRBJ2-4; 9 nucleotides align to TRBD1. The CDR3 consists of 16 residues. The V gene end was trimmed by 6 bases and the J gene end by 1 base; junction bases not matched to a gene: 7. In DNA form, the CDR3 reads TGTGCCAGCAGCGTACAGGGGGCAGAGGCCAAAAACATTCAGTACTTC. Residues: CASSVQGAEAKNIQYF.

V is TRBV27 and J is TRBJ2-7; 9 nucleotides align to TRBD1. The CDR3 has 16 residues. After removal of 0 bases from V and 3 bases from J, the junction contained 6 bases not matched to a gene. Germline loops: CDR1 MNHEY, CDR2 SMNVEV (reference sequence). CDR3 protein: CASSLSADRGFYEQYF. The CDR3 DNA reads as TGTGCCAGCAGTTTATCGGCCGACAGGGGGTTCTACGAGCAGTACTTC.

This clonotype was found many times. This chain links TRBV11-3 with TRBJ2-5, with D maybe TRBD2 (5 bases). The CDR3 has 13 residues. Germline CDR1 reads SGHNT; CDR2 reads YENEEA. Trimming removed 8 bases from V and 2 bases from J, with 12 bases in between. CDR3 coding DNA: TGTGCCAGCCGTTGGACTCCACAAGAGACCCAGTACTTC. It yields the protein CASRWTPQETQYF.

This clonotype appeared a single time. This chain links TRBV6-2 or TRBV6-3 with TRBJ1-5, with TRBD1 matching 9 bases. J lost 4 bases, V lost 6 bases, and 7 bases had no gene match. This CDR3 spans 15 amino acids. Germline-derived CDR1 and CDR2 are MNHEY and SVGEGT. CDR3 amino acids: CASRKGQGWNQPQHF. The DNA for the CDR3 is TGTGCCAGCAGAAAGGGACAGGGTTGGAATCAGCCCCAGCATTTT.

The chain is built from TRBV20-1 and TRBJ2-7; 13 positions match TRBD2. This CDR3 spans 14 amino acids. Germline V CDR1 and CDR2: DFQATT, SNEGSKA (reference sequence). Losses at the gene ends were 4 bases for V and 6 bases for J; bases not matched to a gene: 6. CDR3 DNA: TGCAGTGCTACCTCACTAGCGGGGGGGCTCGAGCAGTACTTC. This codes for CSATSLAGGLEQYF.

This clonotype came up a few times. The CDR3 loop reads CASSPSLAFSTDTQYF. The CDR3 nucleotides are TGTGCCAGCTCACCCTCCTTGGCGTTTAGCACAGATACGCAGTATTTT. This chain connects TRBV18 to TRBJ2-3; the D is unclear. Trimming left V 3 bases short and J 0 bases short, with 13 bases between. This CDR3 comprises 16 residues. Germline V gene data show CDR1 as KGHSH and CDR2 as LQKENI.

This clonotype was recorded at least ten times. The rearrangement uses TRBV7-2 and TRBJ2-3; D call uncertain. Germline lookup yields CDR1 SGHTA and CDR2 FQGNSA. The CDR3 has 17 amino acids. Between the trimmed V and J ends, which lost 0 bases and 0 bases, there was a span of 13 bases. The CDR3: CASSLAYSSASTDTQYF. DNA for the CDR3: TGTGCCAGCAGCTTAGCTTATTCCTCAGCTAGCACAGATACGCAGTATTTT. Based on the CDR3 plus reference TRBV7-2 and TRBJ2-3, the full variable domain is GAGVSQSPSNKVTEKGKDVELRCDPISGHTALYWYRQSLGQGLEFLIYFQGNSAPDKSGLPSDRFSAERTGGSVSTLTIQRTQQEDSAVYLCASSLAYSSASTDTQYFGPGTRLTVL.

This clonotype was seen only a few times. The rearrangement joins TRBV20-1 to TRBJ1-6; the D gene is possibly TRBD1 (6 bases). Deletions cut 5 bases from V and 2 bases from J, with 13 bases between. Per germline, CDR1 DFQATT and CDR2 SNEGSKA (reference sequence). The CDR3 extends over 15 amino acids. The CDR3 bases are TGCAGTGCTTCCAGGGGAGGGACCTATAATTCACCCCTCCACTTT. Amino acids: CSASRGGTYNSPLHF.

Many counts were recorded for this clonotype. The chain links TRBV4-2 to TRBJ1-1; 9 bases line up with TRBD1. Germline V gives CDR1 LGHNA, CDR2 YNFKEQ. V lost 1 base to trimming and J lost 0 bases; unmatched junction nucleotides: 9. This CDR3 contains 18 residues. CDR3 bases: TGTGCCAGCAGCCAAGCCGGACAGGGGTCCCTAATGAACACTGAAGCTTTCTTT. Residues: CASSQAGQGSLMNTEAFF.